Listed here is a single TCR beta chain. As yet, its antigen is unknown. The CDR3 consists of 15 residues. The germline gives CDR1 SGHVS, CDR2 FQNEAQ. Trimming shortened V by 1 base and J by 0 bases, and 7 bases separated the two germline ends. This table comes from immunoSEQ multiplex PCR, and its TCRdb copy is limited to in-frame clones, with some not included. The data contain around 45,000 clones, approximately 94% of them singletons. The sample belongs to a study of T cells in tuberculosis. Study-level findings and limits: Active tuberculosis TCR-alpha repertoires lay closer to GMM-specific TCRs than IGRA-negative controls, suggesting clonal expansion.

The chain carries TRBV7-8 and TRBJ2-1; D possibly corresponds to TRBD1 (6 bases). Sequenced sample: PBMCs. The receptor's source is a donor aged 5-35 years with latent tuberculosis or without tuberculosis infection. Some clones in this sample may be carry-over from other donors' samples. CDR3 nucleotides: TGTGCCAGCAGCTTAGGGGGGCTCTCCTACAATGAGCAGTTCTTC. It specifies CASSLGGLSYNEQFF.